This entry concerns a single T cell receptor beta chain. This specimen comes from a study of monozygotic twins with inflammatory bowel disease. This CDR3 region has 17 residues. Germline loops: CDR1 SEHNR, CDR2 FQNEAQ (reference sequence). TCRdb reprocessed the 5' RACE reads, keeping one entry per CDR3 protein, no DNA. The sample data list some 170,000 distinct CDR3 sequences. The sequence came from a human donor with ulcerative colitis or Crohn's disease, or a healthy co-twin of an affected twin (not recorded which). The chain links TRBV7-9 to TRBJ1-2; TCRdb outputs TRBD1, but without DNA this stays unchecked. Sequencing used blood. CDR3 protein: CASSLDTPGGTNYGYTF.